This T cell receptor beta chain was recovered during a study of blood T cell repertoires in COVID-19. Study-wide context: Donors in the United States, Italy and Spain gave samples during acute or convalescent COVID-19. PBMCs, B-cell-depleted T cells, or T cells were the source of the cDNA or gDNA that made up the material.

Seattle patients were enrolled while actively infected and followed longitudinally. Authors' processing steps: For nucleated cells, counts were estimated from reference gene primer amplification. The data were produced by immunoSEQ multiplex PCR, yet TCRdb's version contains in-frame clones alone and is incomplete. V and J calls and clone size are as listed in that table; D and trimming were resolved from the DNA. The sample yields more than 300,000 clones, about nine tenths seen once. Per the germline V gene, CDR1 is KGHDR and CDR2 is SFDVKD. This CDR3 has 11 residues. Deletions cut 8 bases from V and 7 bases from J, with 9 bases between.

What was sequenced was peripheral blood. The source is a woman aged 70-85 years with COVID-19, enrolled during active disease. This rearrangement joins TRBV24-1 to TRBJ2-3; no firm D call. The DNA for the CDR3 is TGTGCCACCAAGCTCGGGTATACGCAGTATTTT. Protein sequence: CATKLGYTQYF.